This is a list of T cell receptor beta chains from one sample in a study of blood T cell repertoires in COVID-19. Method: immunoSEQ multiplex PCR; TCRdb's copy keeps in-frame clones and lacks some. The sample holds about 300,000 clones; just over 85% are singletons and the top ten take more than 9%. The sample consisted of PBMCs or T cells enriched from blood (not recorded which). Every receptor here comes from a woman aged 18-29 years who had recovered from COVID-19. Each CDR3 is given with its conserved first and last residue. D genes are given only for firm matches.

CDR3aa	v_gene	j_gene	d_gene
CASSLERLAGSGEQYF	TRBV11-1	TRBJ2-7	TRBD2
CASIAGGRDTQYF	TRBV10-2	TRBJ2-3	TRBD2
CSVVGVPSSGRNNEQFF	TRBV29-1	TRBJ2-1	TRBD2
CASSLLNPGGKETQYF	TRBV7-6	TRBJ2-5	-
CASSPSGAGNTIYF	TRBV5-1	TRBJ1-3	-
CASSSPESGTDTQYF	TRBV7-3	TRBJ2-3	-
CASAPPGLASGGELFF	TRBV12-5	TRBJ2-2	TRBD2
CASSLGGQGGTGELFF	TRBV28	TRBJ2-2	TRBD1
CASSATSGQHEQFF	TRBV7-3	TRBJ2-1	TRBD2
CASSLQGFNEQFF	TRBV28	TRBJ2-1	-
CASSPTRSYEQYF	TRBV18	TRBJ2-7	-
CASDKNYGYTF	TRBV30	TRBJ1-2	-
CASSPLAGSYNEQFF	TRBV6-2/TRBV6-3	TRBJ2-1	TRBD2
CASSLTTVSPLHF	TRBV7-9	TRBJ1-6	-